This TCR beta chain is from a study of T cells in Graves' hyperthyroidism and ophthalmopathy. Points from the study as a whole: Stable hyperthyroidism was separated from ophthalmopathy by a model based on 13 V-J features. Ophthalmopathy was model-predicted a median roughly 6.5 months pre-onset.

This CDR3 has 21 residues. CDR1 and CDR2 (germline): DFQATT, SNEGSKA (reference sequence). V lost 6 bases and J lost 0, with 30 bases in between. About this clonotype: Antigen: not known.

Researchers amplified the TCR beta CDR3 regions from RNA transcripts. The HTBI primer set was used in a first-round RT-PCR of the TCR CDR3. Via MiXCR, TCRdb re-called the multiplex PCR reads, giving one row per CDR3 protein. The sample consists of roughly 750,000 distinct CDR3 sequences, approximately 16% of them appearing once. Calling Graves' hyperthyroidism stable meant ophthalmopathy did not progress within 18 months. Fresh 10 ml peripheral blood yielded PBMCs. V is TRBV20-1 and J is TRBJ1-6; D call uncertain. The sequencing input was blood. This clonotype was sampled from a man between 18 and 29 years old with Graves' hyperthyroidism. The DNA for the CDR3 is TGCAGTGCCCCCGCCCGAGTCGGAAACCGGATTCCGAGCTCCTATAATTCACCCCTCCACTTT. It specifies CSAPARVGNRIPSSYNSPLHF.